Many counts were recorded for the clone carrying this T cell receptor (beta chain). Assembly of TCR beta libraries relied on iRepertoire HTBI primers together with Arm-PCR of CDR3 regions. TCRdb recomputed calls from the multiplex PCR reads with MiXCR, one row per CDR3 protein. This repertoire shows some 450,000 distinct CDR3 sequences, about 17% found once; its top ten account for approximately 11%. This entry belongs to a study of regulatory T cells in long-lasting Graves disease. The time point: newly diagnosed GD, antithyroid drugs for less than 3 months. Following extraction of RNA from PBMCs, that RNA was used to make the TCR library. The CDR3 runs 15 residues. V was pared by 8 bases and J by 7 bases, with 18 bases between. CDR1 and CDR2 from the germline V gene are MDHEN and SYDVKM. This sample was also put to use in a study of T cells in Graves' hyperthyroidism and ophthalmopathy. From that paper: Patients aged 18 to 65 had newly diagnosed hyperthyroidism lasting under 2 months.

This specimen consisted of peripheral blood mononuclear cells (PBMCs), obtained at new diagnosis, from a patient treated with antithyroid drugs. The chain employs TRBV28 and TRBJ1-6, with unresolved D. The TCR originated in a young woman with Graves disease. As DNA, the CDR3 is TGTGCCAGCGGAGAAGCACTAGGGTTGAATTCACCCCTCCACTTT. This encodes CASGEALGLNSPLHF.